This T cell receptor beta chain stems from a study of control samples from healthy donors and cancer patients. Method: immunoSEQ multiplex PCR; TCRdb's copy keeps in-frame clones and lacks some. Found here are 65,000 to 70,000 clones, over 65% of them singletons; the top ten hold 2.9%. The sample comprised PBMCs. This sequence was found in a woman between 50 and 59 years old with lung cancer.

DNA of the CDR3: TGTGCCAGCAGTGAAAGAGACCCAATCGATAAGTACTTC. It yields the protein CASSERDPIDKYF. This chain connects TRBV25-1 to TRBJ2-4; no clear D gene. Between the trimmed V and J ends, which lost 2 bases and 14 bases, there was a span of 16 bases. Germline V gene sequence: CDR1 MGHDK, CDR2 SYGVNS. This CDR3 comprises 13 residues.